This T cell receptor (beta chain) derives from a study of molecular identifiers for immune sequencing clone quantification. This clonotype was picked up many times. CDR1 is MNHEY, CDR2 SVGEGT, per germline. V lost 2 bases to trimming and J lost 5 bases, with 13 bases between them. This CDR3 region has 14 residues. A single record per CDR3 protein comes from TCRdb applying MiXCR to the PCR reads. Of about 640,000 distinct CDR3 sequences in the sample, 20% were seen once. Source material: naive CD8+ T cells from blood, with Jurkat cell RNA spiked in. Noted subset: FACS-sorted CD8+CD4-CCR7+CD45RA+ naive T cells. This rearrangement joins TRBV6-2 or TRBV6-3 to TRBJ2-7, with D maybe TRBD1 (6 bases). This sequence originates from a human donor in good health. Some libraries in this study had Jurkat cell RNA spiked in. The CDR3 DNA reads TGTGCCAGCAGTTACGGGGGCTCTGGAAACGAGCAGTACTTC. This gives the protein CASSYGGSGNEQYF.